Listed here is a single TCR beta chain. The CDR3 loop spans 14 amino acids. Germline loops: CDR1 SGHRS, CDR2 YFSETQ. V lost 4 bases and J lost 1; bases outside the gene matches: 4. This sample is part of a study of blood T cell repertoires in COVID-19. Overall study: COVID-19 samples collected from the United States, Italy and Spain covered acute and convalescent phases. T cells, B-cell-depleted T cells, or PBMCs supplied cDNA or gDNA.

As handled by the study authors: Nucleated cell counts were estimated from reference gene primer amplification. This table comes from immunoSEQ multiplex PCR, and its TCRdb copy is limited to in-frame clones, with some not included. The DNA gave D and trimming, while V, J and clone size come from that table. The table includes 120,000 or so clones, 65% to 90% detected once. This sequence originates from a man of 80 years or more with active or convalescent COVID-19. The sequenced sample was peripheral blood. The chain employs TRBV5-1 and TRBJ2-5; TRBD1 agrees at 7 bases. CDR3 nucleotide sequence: TGCGCCAGCAGCAGGGGGCGAATCCAAGAGACCCAGTACTTC. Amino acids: CASSRGRIQETQYF.